These 15 T cell receptor beta chains originate from one sample sequenced in a study of cytomegalovirus exposure and HLA in healthy donors. The PCR contained 60 Vbeta and 13 Jbeta primers. The assay was immunoSEQ multiplex PCR, and TCRdb's table has in-frame clones only and misses some. The sample yields approximately 180,000 clones, about 84% seen once. Material: PBMCs. The receptors were gathered from a man aged 18 to 30 in good health and CMV-seronegative.

The V and J genes are TRBV7-9 and TRBJ2-7, with 9 nucleotides matching TRBD1. V shed 5 bases, J shed 7 bases, and the junction held 6 bases outside the gene matches. This CDR3 has 13 amino acids. CDR1 and CDR2 (germline): SEHNR, FQNEAQ (reference sequence). CDR3 amino acids: CASSNRQGGEQYF. CDR3 in DNA: TGTGCCAGCAGCAATAGACAGGGGGGAGAGCAGTACTTC.

The CDR3 sequence is CASSLTLISYEQYF. The CDR3 DNA reads as TGTGCCAGCAGCTTGACACTAATCTCCTACGAGCAGTACTTC. The chain links TRBV5-6 to TRBJ2-7; D gene ambiguous. CDR1 and CDR2 (germline): SGHDT, YYEEEE. The CDR3 runs to 14 residues. Between the trimmed V and J ends, which lost 1 base and 0 bases, there was a span of 8 bases.

The chain combines TRBV28 with TRBJ2-3, with a weak D call TRBD2 (6 bases). Germline loops: CDR1 MDHEN, CDR2 SYDVKM. Trimming left V 6 bases short and J 0 bases short, with 10 bases between. The CDR3 consists of 14 residues. The DNA of the CDR3 is TGTGCCAGCAGCACTAGCAGTAGCACAGATACGCAGTATTTT. Protein: CASSTSSSTDTQYF.

The chain joins TRBV19 to TRBJ2-1; 7 bases line up with TRBD2. Per the germline V gene, CDR1 is LNHDA and CDR2 is SQIVND (reference sequence). This CDR3 has 16 residues. Trimming removed 1 base from V and 2 bases from J; junction bases left unmatched: 5. The CDR3 sequence: CASSIVGGNTYNEQFF. CDR3 coding DNA: TGTGCCAGTAGTATAGTGGGGGGGAACACCTACAATGAGCAGTTCTTC.

The chain couples TRBV6-5 to TRBJ1-2; 8 bases line up with TRBD1. J was trimmed by 8 bases and V by 7 bases; bases with no gene match: 15. Germline lookup yields CDR1 MNHEY and CDR2 SVGAGI. The CDR3 runs 15 residues. The chain's CDR3 is CASKETGQGAGGYTF. The DNA of the CDR3 is TGTGCCAGCAAGGAGACGGGGCAGGGGGCGGGGGGCTACACCTTC.

This clone was seen a few times. This chain connects TRBV6-5 to TRBJ1-1; possible D gene TRBD1, 6 bases. Between the trimmed V and J ends, which lost 6 bases and 1 base, there was a span of 9 bases. The CDR3 length is 13 residues. Per germline, CDR1 MNHEY and CDR2 SVGAGI. The CDR3, as DNA: TGTGCCAGCAGCCCGACAGGGAACACTGAAGCTTTCTTT. As protein: CASSPTGNTEAFF.

This clone was recorded a few times. The V and J genes are TRBV28 and TRBJ2-7; possibly TRBD1 for D (6 bases). The V gene's germline CDR1 is MDHEN and CDR2 SYDVKM. There are 13 residues in the CDR3. Trimming shortened V by 6 bases and J by 4 bases, and 13 bases separated the two germline ends. The CDR3 nucleotides are TGTGCCAGCAGGCCCCTGGACAGTTACGAGCAGTACTTC. It encodes CASRPLDSYEQYF.

The genes are TRBV30 and TRBJ1-3, with D unclear. This CDR3 is 14 amino acids long. Trimming pared 0 bases from V and 0 bases from J, leaving 6 bases between. Per germline, CDR1 GTSNPN and CDR2 SVGIG (reference sequence). The CDR3 here is CAWSVLLSGNTIYF. In DNA form, the CDR3 reads TGTGCCTGGAGTGTTCTACTCTCTGGAAACACCATATATTTT.

This clone was observed a few times. This chain uses TRBV19 with TRBJ2-7; 8 bases fit TRBD2. Germline lookup yields CDR1 LNHDA and CDR2 SQIVND (reference sequence). CDR3 length equals 17 residues. The V gene end was trimmed by 5 bases and the J gene end by 7 bases; junction bases not matched to a gene: 19. The CDR3 here is CASSPLAGTGFPVEQYF. Here the CDR3 DNA reads TGTGCCAGTAGTCCCTTAGCGGGAACCGGATTCCCGGTAGAGCAGTACTTC.

The chain joins TRBV5-1 to TRBJ1-6; D not resolved. The CDR3 is made up of 16 amino acids. V lost 4 bases, J lost 5 bases, and 16 bases lay in between. Germline loops: CDR1 SGHRS, CDR2 YFSETQ. CDR3 bases: TGCGCCAGCAGCCAAATACCTCCGGGTAATAATTCACCCCTCCACTTT. Translation gives CASSQIPPGNNSPLHF.

The rearrangement joins TRBV19 to TRBJ2-3, with 7 bases fitting TRBD1. The CDR3 extends over 15 amino acids. The V gene end was trimmed by 5 bases and the J gene end by 3 bases; junction bases not matched to a gene: 8. Germline-derived CDR1 and CDR2 are LNHDA and SQIVND (reference sequence). The CDR3 is CASSADRVKTDTQYF. The CDR3 nucleotides are TGTGCCAGTAGTGCAGACAGGGTCAAGACAGATACGCAGTATTTT. The full variable domain, its missing parts supplied by reference TRBV19 and TRBJ2-3, is DGGITQSPKYLFRKEGQNVTLSCEQNLNHDAMYWYRQDPGQGLRLIYYSQIVNDFQKGDIAEGYSVSREKKESFPLTVTSAQKNPTAFYLCASSADRVKTDTQYFGPGTRLTVL.

The V and J genes are TRBV13 and TRBJ2-2; 7 bases fit TRBD2. V lost 6 bases to trimming and J lost 9 bases; unmatched junction nucleotides: 7. The germline gives CDR1 PRHDT, CDR2 FYEKMQ (reference sequence). This CDR3 comprises 13 residues. As DNA, the CDR3 is TGTGCCAGCAGTGGGGGGGGACGGAGGGAGCTGTTTTTT. Residues: CASSGGGRRELFF. Complete variable domain (other parts from reference TRBV13 and TRBJ2-2): AAGVIQSPRHLIKEKRETATLKCYPIPRHDTVYWYQQGPGQDPQFLISFYEKMQSDKGSIPDRFSAQQFSDYHSELNMSSLELGDSALYFCASSGGGRRELFFGEGSRLTVL.

This clone was seen once. The V and J genes are TRBV30 and TRBJ1-1, with D possibly matching TRBD1 (6 bases). The CDR3 has 12 amino acids. The ends were cut back, 5 bases at V and 4 bases at J, with 11 bases in the middle. Germline CDR1 GTSNPN, CDR2 SVGIG (reference sequence). The CDR3 sequence: CAWSGEPTEAFF. The CDR3 DNA is TGTGCCTGGTCAGGGGAACCCACTGAAGCTTTCTTT.

The chain uses TRBV2 and TRBJ1-4; the match to TRBD1 covers 9 bases. CDR1 is SNHLY and CDR2 is FYNNEI in the germline V gene. The CDR3 sequence is 15 residues long. The trim removed 0 bases at V and 10 bases at J, leaving 6 bases unmatched. CDR3 region: CASSEAGTGSGKLFF. The DNA for the CDR3 is TGTGCCAGCAGTGAAGCCGGGACAGGGAGCGGAAAACTGTTTTTT. Complete variable domain (other parts from reference TRBV2 and TRBJ1-4): EPEVTQTPSHQVTQMGQEVILRCVPISNHLYFYWYRQILGQKVEFLVSFYNNEISEKSEIFDDQFSVERPDGSNFTLKIRSTKLEDSAMYFCASSEAGTGSGKLFFGSGTQLSVL.

The rearrangement joins TRBV5-1 to TRBJ2-7; 8 bases fit TRBD1. Trimming cost V 0 bases and J 5 bases; bases outside gene matches: 4. There are 14 residues in the CDR3. Germline V CDR1 and CDR2: SGHRS, YFSETQ. In nucleotides, the CDR3 is TGCGCCAGCAGCTTGGGACAGGGGTCGAACGAGCAGTACTTC. Translating gives CASSLGQGSNEQYF.